Sequencing of this T cell receptor beta chain was carried out in a study of blood T cell repertoires in COVID-19. Profiled with immunoSEQ multiplex PCR; TCRdb holds only in-frame clones, not every one. Among roughly 140,000 clones listed, 85% were seen once. The V gene's germline CDR1 is KGHDR and CDR2 SFDVKD. V was clipped by 6 bases and J by 3 bases, with 17 bases between them. The CDR3 has 16 amino acids. Sequences were obtained from peripheral blood. This chain joins TRBV24-1 and TRBJ2-1, with a possible D match to TRBD1 (5 bases). The clonotype comes from a man between 50 and 59 years old with acute or convalescent COVID-19. The CDR3 is CATSPRASPRYNEQFF. Written as DNA, the CDR3 is TGTGCCACCAGTCCCAGGGCCTCCCCCCGCTACAATGAGCAGTTCTTC.